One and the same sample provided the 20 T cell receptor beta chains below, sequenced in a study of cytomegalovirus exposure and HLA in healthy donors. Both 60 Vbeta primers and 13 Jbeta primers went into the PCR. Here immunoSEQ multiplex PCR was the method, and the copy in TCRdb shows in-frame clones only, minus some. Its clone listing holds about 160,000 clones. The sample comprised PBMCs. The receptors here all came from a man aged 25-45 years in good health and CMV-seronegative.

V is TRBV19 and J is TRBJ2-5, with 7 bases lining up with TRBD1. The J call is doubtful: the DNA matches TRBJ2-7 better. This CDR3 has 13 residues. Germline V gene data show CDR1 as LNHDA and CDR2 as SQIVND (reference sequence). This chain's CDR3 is CASRPTGRGEQYF. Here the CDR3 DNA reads TGTGCCAGTAGACCGACAGGGCGAGGCGAGCAGTACTTC.

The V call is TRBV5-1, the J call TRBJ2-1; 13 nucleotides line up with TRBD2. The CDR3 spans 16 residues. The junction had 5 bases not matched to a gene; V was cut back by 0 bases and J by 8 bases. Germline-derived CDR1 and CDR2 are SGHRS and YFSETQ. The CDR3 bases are TGCGCCAGCAGCTTGGTTGGACTAGCGGGAGTGGATGAGCAGTTCTTC. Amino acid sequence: CASSLVGLAGVDEQFF.

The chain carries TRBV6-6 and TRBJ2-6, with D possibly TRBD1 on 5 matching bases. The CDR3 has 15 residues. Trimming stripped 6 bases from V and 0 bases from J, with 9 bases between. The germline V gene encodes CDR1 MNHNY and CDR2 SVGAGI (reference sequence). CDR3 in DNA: TGTGCCAGCAGCCGACAGAGCTCTGGGGCCAACGTCCTGACTTTC. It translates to CASSRQSSGANVLTF.

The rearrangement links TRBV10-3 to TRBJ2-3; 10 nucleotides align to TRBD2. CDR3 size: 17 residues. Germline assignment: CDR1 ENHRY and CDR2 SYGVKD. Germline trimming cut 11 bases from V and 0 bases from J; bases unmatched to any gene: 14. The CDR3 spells CAAAGLAGDLSTDTQYF. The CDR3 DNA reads TGTGCCGCCGCCGGGCTAGCGGGAGACTTGAGCACAGATACGCAGTATTTT.

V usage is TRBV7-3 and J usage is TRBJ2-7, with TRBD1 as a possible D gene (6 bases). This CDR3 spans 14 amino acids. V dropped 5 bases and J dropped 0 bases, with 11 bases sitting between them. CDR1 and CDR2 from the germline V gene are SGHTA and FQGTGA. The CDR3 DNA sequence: TGTGCCAGCAGCCTTCAGACAGGCTCCTACGAGCAGTACTTC. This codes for CASSLQTGSYEQYF.

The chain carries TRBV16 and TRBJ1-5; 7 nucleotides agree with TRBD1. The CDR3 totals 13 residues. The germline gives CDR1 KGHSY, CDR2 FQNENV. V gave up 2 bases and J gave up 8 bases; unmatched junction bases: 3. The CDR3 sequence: CASSQGQVKPQHF. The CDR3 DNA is TGTGCCAGCAGCCAAGGACAGGTCAAGCCCCAGCATTTT.

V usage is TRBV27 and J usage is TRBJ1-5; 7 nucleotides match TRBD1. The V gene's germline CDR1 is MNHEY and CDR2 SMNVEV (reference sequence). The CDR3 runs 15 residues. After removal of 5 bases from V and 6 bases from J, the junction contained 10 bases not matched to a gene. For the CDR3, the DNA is TGTGCCAGCAGTACCCAGGCCAGGGGGATTCAGCCCCAGCATTTT. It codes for CASSTQARGIQPQHF.

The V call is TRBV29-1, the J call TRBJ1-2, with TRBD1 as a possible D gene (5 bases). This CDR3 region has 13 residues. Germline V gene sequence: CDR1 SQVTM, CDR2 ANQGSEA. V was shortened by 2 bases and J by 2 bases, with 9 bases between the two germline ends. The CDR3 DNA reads TGCAGCGTTGAAAATGCAGGGAACTATGGCTACACCTTC. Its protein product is CSVENAGNYGYTF.

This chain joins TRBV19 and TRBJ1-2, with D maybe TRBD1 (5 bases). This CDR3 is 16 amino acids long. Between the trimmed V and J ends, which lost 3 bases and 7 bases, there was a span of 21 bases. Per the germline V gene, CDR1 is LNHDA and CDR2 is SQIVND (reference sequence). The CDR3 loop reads CASSIGSGGWFGGYTF. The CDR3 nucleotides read TGTGCCAGTAGTATTGGATCGGGGGGGTGGTTCGGTGGCTACACCTTC.

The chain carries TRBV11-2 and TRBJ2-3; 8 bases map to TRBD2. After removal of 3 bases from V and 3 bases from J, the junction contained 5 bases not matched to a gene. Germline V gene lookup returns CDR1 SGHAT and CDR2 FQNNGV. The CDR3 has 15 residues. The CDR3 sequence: CASSFWREVTDTQYF. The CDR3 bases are TGTGCCAGCAGCTTTTGGCGGGAGGTTACAGATACGCAGTATTTT.

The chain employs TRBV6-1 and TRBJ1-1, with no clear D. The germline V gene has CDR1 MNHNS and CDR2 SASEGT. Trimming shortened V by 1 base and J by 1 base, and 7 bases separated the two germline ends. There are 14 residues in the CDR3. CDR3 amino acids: CASSEGQSNTEAFF. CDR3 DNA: TGTGCCAGCAGTGAAGGGCAGTCGAACACTGAAGCTTTCTTT.

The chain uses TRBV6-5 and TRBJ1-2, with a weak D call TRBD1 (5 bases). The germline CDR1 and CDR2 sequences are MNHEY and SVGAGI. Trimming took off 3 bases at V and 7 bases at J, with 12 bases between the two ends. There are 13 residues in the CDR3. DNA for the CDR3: TGTGCCAGCAGTTATTTCAGCAGGGTTGGCTACACCTTC. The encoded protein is CASSYFSRVGYTF.

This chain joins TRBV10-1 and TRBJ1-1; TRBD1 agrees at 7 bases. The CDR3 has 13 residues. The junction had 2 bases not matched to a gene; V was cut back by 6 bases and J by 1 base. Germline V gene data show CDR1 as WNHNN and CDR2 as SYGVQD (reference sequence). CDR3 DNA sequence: TGCGCCAGCAGCTACAGGGGGAACACTGAAGCTTTCTTT. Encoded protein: CASSYRGNTEAFF.

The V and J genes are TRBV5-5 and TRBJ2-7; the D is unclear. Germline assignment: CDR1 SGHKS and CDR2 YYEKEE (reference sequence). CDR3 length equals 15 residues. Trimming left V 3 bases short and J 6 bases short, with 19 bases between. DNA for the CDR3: TGTGCCAGCAGCTATGAATTTGGGCCCTTTGGCGAGCAGTACTTC. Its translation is CASSYEFGPFGEQYF.

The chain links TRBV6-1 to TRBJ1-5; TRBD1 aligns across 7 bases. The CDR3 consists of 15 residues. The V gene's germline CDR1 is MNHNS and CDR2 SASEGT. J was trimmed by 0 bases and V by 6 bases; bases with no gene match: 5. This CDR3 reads CASSQTGNSNQPQHF. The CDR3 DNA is TGTGCCAGCAGCCAGACAGGGAATAGCAATCAGCCCCAGCATTTT.

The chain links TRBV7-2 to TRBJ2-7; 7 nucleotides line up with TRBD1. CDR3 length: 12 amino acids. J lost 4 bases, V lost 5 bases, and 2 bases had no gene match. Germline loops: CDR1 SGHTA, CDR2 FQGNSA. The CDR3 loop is CASSPDRYEQYF. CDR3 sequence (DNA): TGTGCCAGCAGCCCGGACAGGTACGAGCAGTACTTC.

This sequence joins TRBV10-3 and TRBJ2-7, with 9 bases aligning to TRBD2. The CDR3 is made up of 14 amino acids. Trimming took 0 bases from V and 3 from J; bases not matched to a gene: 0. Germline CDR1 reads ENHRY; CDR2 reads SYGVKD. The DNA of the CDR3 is TGTGCCATCAGTGAGTCTAGCGGGAGCTACGAGCAGTACTTC. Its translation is CAISESSGSYEQYF.

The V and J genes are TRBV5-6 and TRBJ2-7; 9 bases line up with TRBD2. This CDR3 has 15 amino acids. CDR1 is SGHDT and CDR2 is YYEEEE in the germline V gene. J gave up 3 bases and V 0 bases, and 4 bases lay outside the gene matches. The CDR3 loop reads CASSLGAAGGYEQYF. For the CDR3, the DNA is TGTGCCAGCAGCTTGGGGGCAGCGGGGGGCTACGAGCAGTACTTC. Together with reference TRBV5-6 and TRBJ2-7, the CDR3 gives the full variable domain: DAGVTQSPTHLIKTRGQQVTLRCSPKSGHDTVSWYQQALGQGPQFIFQYYEEEERQRGNFPDRFSGHQFPNYSSELNVNALLLGDSALYLCASSLGAAGGYEQYFGPGTRLTVT.

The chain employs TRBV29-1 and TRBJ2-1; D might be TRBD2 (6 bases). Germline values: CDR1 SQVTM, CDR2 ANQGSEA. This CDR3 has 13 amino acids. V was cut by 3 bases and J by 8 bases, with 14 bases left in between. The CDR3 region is CSVESLAGDEQFF. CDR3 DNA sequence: TGCAGCGTTGAGTCACTAGCTGGCGATGAGCAGTTCTTC.

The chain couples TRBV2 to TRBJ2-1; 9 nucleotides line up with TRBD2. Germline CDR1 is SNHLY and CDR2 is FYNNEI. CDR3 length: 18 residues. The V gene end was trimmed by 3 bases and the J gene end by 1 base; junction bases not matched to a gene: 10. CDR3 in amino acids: CASSDGPLAGDSYNEQFF. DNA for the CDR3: TGTGCCAGCAGTGACGGCCCTTTAGCGGGAGATTCCTACAATGAGCAGTTCTTC.